The present entry profiles one T cell receptor beta chain with its context. These data originate in a study of T cell changes during pregnancy in multiple sclerosis. Germline V lookup: CDR1 SNHLY, CDR2 FYNNEI. V shed 4 bases and J shed 2 bases, with 9 bases lying between them. CDR3 length equals 14 residues. Profiling relied on immunoSEQ multiplex PCR, and the TCRdb table lists in-frame clones only, not all of them. In the table there are approximately 23,000 clones, about 89% of which are singletons. The receptor was isolated from a female donor with multiple sclerosis, enrolled in a pregnancy study. The J gene is TRBJ2-1, the V gene TRBV2; the D is unclear. Sequencing used CD8+ T cells from peripheral blood mononuclear cells, obtained in the first trimester of pregnancy. The CDR3 reads CASSVNAPYNEQFF. The CDR3 region has the DNA TGTGCCAGCAGTGTGAATGCGCCCTACAATGAGCAGTTCTTC.